A single sample is the source of the 7 T cell receptor beta chains below, sequenced in a study of control samples from healthy donors and cancer patients. The data were produced by immunoSEQ multiplex PCR, yet TCRdb's version contains in-frame clones alone and is incomplete. The data contain around 81,000 clones, more than 80% of them singletons. The sequenced sample consisted of blood. These receptors were collected from a woman under 40 in good health.

The chain recombines TRBV5-4 with TRBJ2-5; the D gene is possibly TRBD1 (5 bases). The CDR3 is 16 residues long. The V gene's germline CDR1 is SGHNT and CDR2 YYREEE (reference sequence). Trimming removed 0 bases at V and 9 bases at J, with 21 bases between. In nucleotides, the CDR3 is TGTGCCAGCAGCTTGGACGGTCCAGGGCGCCCGGTGGCCCAGTACTTC. Translated, it gives CASSLDGPGRPVAQYF.

This chain joins TRBV18 and TRBJ2-1; the D gene is possibly TRBD2 (7 bases). Deletions cut 0 bases from V and 3 bases from J, with 12 bases between. CDR3 length: 16 residues. Germline V gene sequence: CDR1 KGHSH, CDR2 LQKENI. The CDR3 nucleotides read TGTGCCAGCTCACCACCGGGGGCGGGAGACTACAATGAGCAGTTCTTC. It is translated as CASSPPGAGDYNEQFF.

This clone came up once. V is TRBV19 and J is TRBJ2-1; 7 nucleotides agree with TRBD2. Germline V lookup: CDR1 LNHDA, CDR2 SQIVND (reference sequence). The length of the CDR3 is 14 residues. V was clipped by 6 bases and J by 7 bases; unmatched bases: 9. In DNA form, the CDR3 reads TGTGCCAGTAGCCCGACTAGCCTGGGTAATGAGCAGTTCTTC. This sequence encodes CASSPTSLGNEQFF.

This clone was recorded once. The rearrangement joins TRBV7-3 to TRBJ2-7, with D perhaps TRBD2 (7 bases). The CDR3 covers 15 residues. Germline loops: CDR1 SGHTA, CDR2 FQGTGA. The ends were cut back, 1 base at V and 0 bases at J, with 10 bases in the middle. CDR3 region: CASSLRGGASYEQYF. The CDR3 nucleotides read TGTGCCAGCAGCTTAAGAGGGGGGGCCTCCTACGAGCAGTACTTC.

The CDR3 sequence is CASSFPGGPQHF. For the CDR3, the DNA is TGTGCCAGCAGCTTTCCGGGGGGGCCCCAGCATTTT. V and J are TRBV7-9 and TRBJ1-5; possible D gene TRBD1, 5 bases. The V gene's germline CDR1 is SEHNR and CDR2 FQNEAQ (reference sequence). V dropped 3 bases and J dropped 9 bases, with 9 bases sitting between them. The CDR3 consists of 12 residues.

V and J are TRBV5-1 and TRBJ1-4; 7 bases match TRBD1. The germline CDR1 and CDR2 sequences are SGHRS and YFSETQ. The length of the CDR3 is 16 residues. V shed 7 bases and J 5 bases; nucleotides not matched to a gene: 14. CDR3 in amino acids: CASRLPEGAPNEKLFF. The DNA for the CDR3 is TGCGCCAGCCGCCTCCCGGAGGGGGCGCCCAATGAAAAACTGTTTTTT.

J is TRBJ2-3 and V is TRBV7-3, with a tentative D call TRBD2 (6 bases). Trimming took 0 bases from V and 2 from J, leaving 15 bases between them. Germline CDR1 is SGHTA and CDR2 is FQGTGA. This CDR3 contains 17 residues. The CDR3 loop is CASSLTGGSGVTDTQYF. The CDR3 DNA sequence: TGTGCCAGCAGCTTAACGGGGGGTAGCGGAGTCACAGATACGCAGTATTTT. Together with reference TRBV7-3 and TRBJ2-3, the CDR3 gives the full variable domain: GAGVSQTPSNKVTEKGKYVELRCDPISGHTALYWYRQSLGQGPEFLIYFQGTGAADDSGLPNDRFFAVRPEGSVSTLKIQRTERGDSAVYLCASSLTGGSGVTDTQYFGPGTRLTVL.